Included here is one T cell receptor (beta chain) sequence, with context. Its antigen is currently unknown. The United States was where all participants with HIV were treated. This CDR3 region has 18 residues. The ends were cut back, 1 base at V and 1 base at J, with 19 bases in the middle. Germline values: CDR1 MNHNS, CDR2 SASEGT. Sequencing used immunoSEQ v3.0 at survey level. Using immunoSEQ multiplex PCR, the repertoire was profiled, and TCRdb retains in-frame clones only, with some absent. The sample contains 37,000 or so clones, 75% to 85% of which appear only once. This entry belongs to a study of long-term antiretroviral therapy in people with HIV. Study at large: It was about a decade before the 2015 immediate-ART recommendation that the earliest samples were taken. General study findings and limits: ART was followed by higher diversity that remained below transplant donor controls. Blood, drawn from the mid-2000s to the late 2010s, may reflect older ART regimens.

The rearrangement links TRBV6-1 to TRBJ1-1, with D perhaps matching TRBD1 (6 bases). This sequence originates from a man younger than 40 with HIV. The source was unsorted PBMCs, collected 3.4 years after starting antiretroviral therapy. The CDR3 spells CASSEEPVFQGRNTEAFF. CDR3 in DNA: TGTGCCAGCAGTGAAGAACCCGTTTTCCAGGGGCGGAACACTGAAGCTTTCTTT.